Listed below are T cell receptor beta chains from one sample, sequenced in a study of T cell changes during pregnancy in multiple sclerosis. Here immunoSEQ multiplex PCR was the method, and the copy in TCRdb shows in-frame clones only, minus some. The table shows 50,000 to 60,000 clones, with approximately 90% occurring only once. This material consisted of CD4+ T cells from peripheral blood mononuclear cells, taken in the third trimester of pregnancy. These receptors were taken from a female donor with multiple sclerosis, enrolled in a pregnancy study. The CDR3 runs from the conserved cysteine through the conserved F or W. Fields, in order: clone size, CDR3 length, V gene, D gene, J gene, CDR3 protein, CDR3 DNA. D genes are given only for firm matches. Clone size is shown for a subset of rows, as once, few, many or a class of expanded clone.

NA,16,TRBV28,NA,TRBJ2-7,CASSLSSAPRAYEQYF,TGTGCCAGCAGTTTATCGTCAGCCCCCAGGGCCTACGAGCAGTACTTC
once,13,TRBV30,TRBD2,TRBJ2-3,CAWTSGSADTQYF,TGTGCCTGGACTAGCGGGAGCGCAGATACGCAGTATTTT
NA,13,TRBV7-6,NA,TRBJ1-1,CASSFIRNTEAFF,TGTGCCAGCAGCTTTATTCGGAACACTGAAGCTTTCTTT
NA,12,TRBV19,NA,TRBJ1-1,CASTLWGGEAFF,TGTGCCAGTACCCTCTGGGGGGGCGAAGCTTTCTTT
NA,19,TRBV19,NA,TRBJ2-6,CASSIDPPHLLAGANVLTF,TGTGCCAGTAGTATAGATCCACCCCACTTATTGGCTGGGGCCAACGTCCTGACTTTC
NA,15,TRBV18,TRBD1,TRBJ1-1,CASSPPRQGSTEAFF,TGTGCCAGCTCACCGCCGAGACAGGGGAGCACTGAAGCTTTCTTT
once,15,TRBV7-9,TRBD2,TRBJ2-7,CASSLATGGSSKQYF,TGTGCCAGCAGCTTAGCGACGGGGGGATCCTCAAAACAGTACTTC
NA,16,TRBV7-9,NA,TRBJ2-5,CASSLIVGATGETQYF,TGTGCCAGCAGCTTAATTGTGGGGGCCACGGGCGAGACCCAGTACTTC
once,18,TRBV7-2,TRBD1,TRBJ1-3,CASSLGGYRGRAGNTIYF,TGTGCCAGCAGCTTAGGGGGGTACAGGGGGCGGGCTGGAAACACCATATATTTT
once,11,TRBV25-1,NA,TRBJ2-7,CASRLSYEQYF,TGTGCCAGCAGGCTGAGTTACGAGCAGTACTTC
NA,14,TRBV10-3,TRBD2,TRBJ2-7,CACAAGGAGYEQYF,TGTGCCTGCGCTGCCGGGGGGGCCGGGTACGAGCAGTACTTC
NA,16,TRBV9,NA,TRBJ1-3,CASSVEDSLSGNTIYF,TGTGCCAGCAGCGTAGAGGACAGCCTCTCTGGAAACACCATATATTTT
NA,14,TRBV10-2,NA,TRBJ2-7,CASGSGKGILEQYF,TGCGCCAGCGGGTCAGGGAAAGGGATTCTCGAGCAGTACTTC
NA,15,TRBV30,TRBD1,TRBJ2-7,CAWSVKGQGHHEQYF,TGTGCCTGGAGTGTAAAGGGACAGGGGCACCACGAGCAGTACTTC
NA,16,TRBV7-2,TRBD1,TRBJ1-2,CASSSGTGVVGYGYTF,TGTGCCAGCAGCAGCGGGACAGGGGTTGTGGGCTATGGCTACACCTTC
NA,15,TRBV7-9,NA,TRBJ2-3,CASSARLESTDTQYF,TGTGCCAGCAGCGCCCGACTAGAAAGCACAGATACGCAGTATTTT
NA,14,TRBV10-2,TRBD1,TRBJ1-3,CASRQGESGNTIYF,TGCGCCAGCAGGCAGGGGGAGTCTGGAAACACCATATATTTT
once,17,TRBV7-9,TRBD2,TRBJ2-1,CASSTKTSGSMNNEQFF,TGTGCCAGCAGCACGAAGACTAGCGGGAGCATGAACAATGAGCAGTTCTTC
NA,22,TRBV5-1,TRBD1,TRBJ2-7,CASSLGQGRGVLTGGHTYEQYF,TGCGCCAGCAGCTTAGGACAGGGGCGGGGTGTCTTAACGGGAGGCCATACCTACGAGCAGTACTTC
NA,13,TRBV11-1,TRBD2,TRBJ2-1,CASSLRTSNEQFF,TGTGCCAGCAGCTTAAGGACTAGCAATGAGCAGTTCTTC
NA,15,TRBV5-1,NA,TRBJ2-1,CASSLALGEVNEQFF,TGCGCCAGCAGCTTGGCCCTAGGGGAGGTAAATGAGCAGTTCTTC
NA,13,TRBV6-5,NA,TRBJ1-2,CASIWGQGGGYTF,TGTGCCAGCATCTGGGGGCAGGGTGGTGGCTACACCTTC